This T cell receptor beta chain was identified in a study of blood T cells in healthy people across ages. Study outcomes and limitations: The long-lived group displayed more naive CD4+ cells, plus higher diversity, than the aged donors did. The authors considered diversity estimates from one million T cells to be underestimates.

Worth noting for this clonotype: Its specificity is not known.

V lost 1 base and J lost 7, with 14 bases in between. The CDR3 spans 15 residues. Germline CDR1 reads SGHTA; CDR2 reads FQGNSA. Together with a sample-barcoded 5' primer, a J-beta primer mix was included in a second PCR lasting roughly 6 to 12 cycles. Every single cDNA molecule received a tag from a template-switch adaptor with 12 random nucleotides. From each sample, at least 2.5 million paired-end reads containing CDR3 were obtained. TCRdb reprocessed the 5' RACE reads with MiXCR, giving one entry per CDR3 protein. The data show approximately 730,000 distinct CDR3 sequences, about 55% seen once. V gene TRBV7-2 combines with J gene TRBJ2-1; D might be TRBD2 (5 bases). This TCR was recovered from a man aged 80 or over in good health. Sequenced material: blood. The CDR3 reads CASSLGSAKGNEQFF. The CDR3 DNA is TGTGCCAGCAGCTTAGGTAGCGCGAAGGGAAATGAGCAGTTCTTC.